The 20 T cell receptor beta chains reported below all come from one sample, sequenced in a study of spatial heterogeneity in lung cancer. TCRdb reprocessed the 5' RACE reads via MiXCR and lists one record per CDR3 protein. The sample lists approximately 3,400 distinct CDR3 sequences, around 8.7% occurring once. The antigens of these receptors remain unknown. General observations from the study: Mutation counts in tumors were tracked by counts of expanded intratumoral alpha and beta TCRs.

As to time point: sample taken at primary tumor resection. This sample comprised lung tumor tissue, obtained at surgery. The receptor source for this set is a male donor with early-stage non-small cell lung cancer.

The CDR3 reads CASSTTSYEQYF. CDR3 nucleotide sequence: TGTGCCAGCAGTACTACATCCTACGAGCAGTACTTC. V gene TRBV28 combines with J gene TRBJ2-7; D call uncertain. The CDR3 covers 12 residues. V lost 5 bases to trimming and J lost 1 base, with 6 bases between them. Germline CDR1 is MDHEN and CDR2 is SYDVKM.

In its sample, this clonotype ranks as medium-sized. The V and J genes are TRBV28 and TRBJ2-3, with D possibly matching TRBD2 (6 bases). The germline V gene has CDR1 MDHEN and CDR2 SYDVKM. This CDR3 contains 13 residues. V lost 6 bases and J 7 bases, leaving 14 bases between the germline ends. The CDR3 loop reads CASSLASGHTQYF. In DNA form, the CDR3 reads TGTGCCAGCAGCCTAGCGTCGGGCCATACGCAGTATTTT.

This clonotype was recorded a few times. This sequence joins TRBV2 and TRBJ1-5, with D possibly TRBD1 on 5 matching bases. V lost 10 bases and J lost 7, with 14 bases in between. This CDR3 contains 12 residues. Germline values: CDR1 SNHLY, CDR2 FYNNEI. CDR3 sequence: CATSARGQPQHF. CDR3 DNA: TGTGCCACCTCTGCGCGGGGGCAGCCCCAGCATTTT. The variable domain in full, with the rest retrieved from reference TRBV2 and TRBJ1-5, is EPEVTQTPSHQVTQMGQEVILRCVPISNHLYFYWYRQILGQKVEFLVSFYNNEISEKSEIFDDQFSVERPDGSNFTLKIRSTKLEDSAMYFCATSARGQPQHFGDGTRLSIL.

This clonotype is judged medium-sized (0.01 to 0.1%). The chain employs TRBV6-5 and TRBJ2-4, with 10 bases that match TRBD1. J was trimmed by 8 bases and V by 5 bases; bases with no gene match: 6. Germline V CDR1 and CDR2: MNHEY, SVGAGI. The CDR3 is 14 residues long. This CDR3 reads CASSQDRGSDIQYF. CDR3 bases: TGTGCCAGCAGTCAGGACAGGGGGTCGGACATTCAGTACTTC.

In its sample, this clonotype is medium-sized. CDR3 coding DNA: TGCGCCAGCAGCAAGAGTGAGGGGGCGGGCGGTGAGCAGTTCTTC. Translating gives CASSKSEGAGGEQFF. The rearrangement uses TRBV5-1 and TRBJ2-1; 7 bases agree with TRBD1. After removal of 4 bases from V and 9 bases from J, the junction contained 13 bases not matched to a gene. This CDR3 region has 15 residues. The germline CDR1 and CDR2 sequences are SGHRS and YFSETQ.

This clonotype is medium-sized within its sample. CDR3 in DNA: TGTGCCATCAGTGCGGGAGGATATGAGACCCAGTACTTC. Residues: CAISAGGYETQYF. The rearrangement uses TRBV10-3 and TRBJ2-5, with 7 bases identical to TRBD2. In germline, CDR1 is ENHRY, CDR2 SYGVKD. V shed 4 bases, J shed 5 bases, and the junction held 4 bases outside the gene matches. This CDR3 contains 13 residues.

This clonotype qualifies as large. DNA of the CDR3: TGCGCCAGCAGCCAAGAACGGGATCAGCCCCAGCATTTT. Translating gives CASSQERDQPQHF. The rearrangement links TRBV4-1 to TRBJ1-5; no definite D call. CDR3 length: 13 amino acids. Germline CDR1 MGHRA, CDR2 YSYEKL. The V and J ends lost 0 bases and 5 bases respectively, with 5 bases between them.

This clonotype has more than one count but fewer than ten. Compared with germline, one end of the junction differs, possibly owing to a read error. V gene TRBV5-4 combines with J gene TRBJ2-1, with D perhaps matching TRBD2 (6 bases). Looked up from germline, CDR1 is SGHNT and CDR2 is YYREEE (reference sequence). The CDR3 sequence is 15 residues long. CDR3 protein: CASSLGLSSYNEQFF. DNA of the CDR3: TGTGCCAGCAGTTTGGGACTTAGCTCCTACAATGAGCAGTTCTTC.

A remark on this clonotype: A much larger clone differs by one base, so this may be a read error. This sequence joins TRBV7-2 and TRBJ2-5, with TRBD2 matching over 10 bases. The CDR3 sequence is 15 residues long. CDR1 SGHTA and CDR2 FQGNSA come from the germline V gene. CDR3 in DNA: TGTGTCAGCACCCCCCGGACTAGCGGTGTAGAGACCCAGTACTTC. Residues: CVSTPRTSGVETQYF.

In this sample, this clonotype is medium-sized (0.01 to 0.1%). This sequence joins TRBV20-1 and TRBJ2-2; tentatively, D is TRBD1 or TRBD2 (5 bases each). Germline V gene lookup returns CDR1 DFQATT and CDR2 SNEGSKA (reference sequence). The CDR3 runs 12 residues. V lost 4 bases, J lost 5 bases, and 8 bases lay in between. For the CDR3, the DNA is TGCAGTGCTACAGGGAGAACCGGGGAGCTGTTTTTT. Translating it yields CSATGRTGELFF.

This clonotype is medium-sized within its sample. The gene calls are TRBV4-1 and TRBJ2-7, with 8 bases fitting TRBD1. CDR1 is MGHRA, CDR2 YSYEKL, per germline. The V segment lost 0 bases and the J segment 6 bases; nucleotides outside the gene matches: 10. CDR3 size: 16 residues. CDR3 residues: CASSQDARRGPGEQYF. Written as DNA, the CDR3 is TGCGCCAGCAGCCAAGATGCCCGCAGGGGGCCAGGCGAGCAGTACTTC.

This clonotype has a handful of counts. This chain joins TRBV20-1 and TRBJ2-3; 9 nucleotides agree with TRBD2. Germline values: CDR1 DFQATT, CDR2 SNEGSKA (reference sequence). This CDR3 region has 15 residues. V lost 0 bases to trimming and J lost 4 bases; unmatched junction nucleotides: 5. The CDR3 here is CSARDHAGGPDTQYF. CDR3 DNA: TGCAGTGCTAGAGATCACGCGGGGGGGCCAGATACGCAGTATTTT.

This clonotype ranks as medium-sized. The CDR3 protein is CASRRPGGGWTGELFF. CDR3 nucleotide sequence: TGTGCCAGCAGAAGACCAGGGGGCGGATGGACCGGGGAGCTGTTTTTT. The chain combines TRBV28 with TRBJ2-2, with 8 bases identical to TRBD1. The germline gives CDR1 MDHEN, CDR2 SYDVKM. With V trimmed by 6 bases and J by 5 bases, 11 bases remained unmatched. The CDR3 length is 16 residues.

This clonotype is labeled medium-sized. The CDR3 reads CASSLGLAIIYEQFF. CDR3 bases: TGTGCCAGCAGCTTAGGACTAGCAATTATCTATGAGCAGTTCTTC. V gene TRBV7-2 combines with J gene TRBJ2-1; 7 bases agree with TRBD2. CDR1 is SGHTA, CDR2 FQGNSA, per germline. Trimming removed 1 base from V and 8 bases from J; junction bases left unmatched: 8. This CDR3 is built from 15 residues.

A remark on this clonotype: Since the CDR3 does not end with the conserved phenylalanine or tryptophan, this likely comes from a read error. No DNA is shown, since the ends of the CDR3 on it are uncertain; the CDR3 is the one TCRdb lists. The V and J genes are TRBV28 and TRBJ2-7; the tabulated D call, TRBD2, remains unverified against the DNA. Germline V gives CDR1 MDHEN, CDR2 SYDVKM. The CDR3 is 12 residues long, counting both termini. The CDR3 reads CASSSLLESPLI.

This clonotype appeared many times. V is TRBV7-8 and J is TRBJ1-2; weak D call: TRBD1 (6 bases). Trimming removed 5 bases from V and 7 bases from J, with 17 bases in between. This CDR3 is built from 14 residues. CDR1 and CDR2 from the germline V gene are SGHVS and FQNEAQ. CDR3 DNA sequence: TGTGCCAGCAGCCGCAGCCAACAGGGTATTGGCTACACCTTC. This sequence encodes CASSRSQQGIGYTF. The complete variable domain, with remaining parts taken from reference TRBV7-8 and TRBJ1-2, reads GAGVSQSPRYKVAKRGQDVALRCDPISGHVSLFWYQQALGQGPEFLTYFQNEAQLDKSGLPSDRFFAERPEGSVSTLKIQRTQQEDSAVYLCASSRSQQGIGYTFGSGTRLTVV.

By share, this clonotype counts as medium-sized. The V call is TRBV12-3 or TRBV12-4, the J call TRBJ2-2; D call uncertain. V lost 6 bases and J lost 5, with 7 bases in between. This CDR3 is built from 12 residues. The CDR3 nucleotides are TGTGCCAGCAGGCAAGGGACCGGGGAGCTGTTTTTT. Amino acid sequence: CASRQGTGELFF.

In its sample, this clonotype is medium-sized. The chain uses TRBV28 and TRBJ2-3; D might be TRBD2 (6 bases). Trimming removed 2 bases from V and 2 bases from J, with 11 bases in between. The CDR3 consists of 15 residues. Germline CDR1 is MDHEN and CDR2 is SYDVKM. DNA of the CDR3: TGTGCCAGCAGTTTACCCAGCGGGCTCACAGATACGCAGTATTTT. Amino acid sequence: CASSLPSGLTDTQYF.

This clonotype is categorized as medium-sized. The chain recombines TRBV12-3 or TRBV12-4 with TRBJ2-6; D is unresolved. V shed 5 bases and J shed 4 bases, with 9 bases lying between them. The CDR3 has 14 amino acids. CDR3 bases: TGTGCCAGCAGTAGGGATGCCGGGGCCAACGTCCTGACTTTC. It translates to CASSRDAGANVLTF.

This clonotype came up a few times. V is TRBV10-3 and J is TRBJ2-3; possible D gene TRBD2, 6 bases. Germline V lookup: CDR1 ENHRY, CDR2 SYGVKD. The CDR3 covers 13 residues. Trimming removed 10 bases from V and 4 bases from J, with 15 bases in between. CDR3 amino acids: CANGLGGADTQYF. CDR3 sequence (DNA): TGTGCCAACGGCCTGGGAGGCGCAGATACGCAGTATTTT.